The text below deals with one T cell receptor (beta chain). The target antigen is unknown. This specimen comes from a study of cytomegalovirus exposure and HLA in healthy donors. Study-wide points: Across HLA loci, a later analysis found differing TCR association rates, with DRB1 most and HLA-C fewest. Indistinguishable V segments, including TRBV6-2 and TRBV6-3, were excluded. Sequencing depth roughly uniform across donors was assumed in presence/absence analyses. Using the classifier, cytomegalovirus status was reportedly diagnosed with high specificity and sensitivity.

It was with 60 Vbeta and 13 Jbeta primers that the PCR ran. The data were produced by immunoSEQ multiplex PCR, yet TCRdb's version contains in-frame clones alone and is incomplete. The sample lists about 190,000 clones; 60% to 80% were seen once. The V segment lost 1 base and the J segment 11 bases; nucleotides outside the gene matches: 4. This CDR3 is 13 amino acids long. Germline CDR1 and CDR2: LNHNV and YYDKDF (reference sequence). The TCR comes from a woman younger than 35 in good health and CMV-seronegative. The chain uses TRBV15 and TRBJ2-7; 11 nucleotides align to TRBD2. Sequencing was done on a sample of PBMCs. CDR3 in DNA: TGTGCCACCAGCAGAGGGGGACTAGCGGAGAAGTACTTC. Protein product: CATSRGGLAEKYF.